This T cell receptor beta chain was found in a study of cytomegalovirus exposure and HLA in healthy donors. Germline V gene data show CDR1 as MNHNS and CDR2 as SASEGT. This CDR3 has 14 residues. The V segment lost 2 bases and the J segment 7 bases; nucleotides outside the gene matches: 5. The PCR was carried out with 60 Vbeta primers and 13 Jbeta primers. Generated by immunoSEQ multiplex PCR, the TCRdb table keeps only in-frame clones and is missing some. Found here are around 130,000 clones, about 81% of them singletons; the top ten hold about 1.8%. This rearrangement joins TRBV6-1 to TRBJ2-1; 7 bases match TRBD1. The TCR originated in a man in his forties in good health and CMV-seronegative. The sequencing sample was made of PBMCs. This CDR3 is CASSEKGAANEQFF. CDR3 bases: TGTGCCAGCAGTGAAAAGGGGGCTGCAAATGAGCAGTTCTTC.